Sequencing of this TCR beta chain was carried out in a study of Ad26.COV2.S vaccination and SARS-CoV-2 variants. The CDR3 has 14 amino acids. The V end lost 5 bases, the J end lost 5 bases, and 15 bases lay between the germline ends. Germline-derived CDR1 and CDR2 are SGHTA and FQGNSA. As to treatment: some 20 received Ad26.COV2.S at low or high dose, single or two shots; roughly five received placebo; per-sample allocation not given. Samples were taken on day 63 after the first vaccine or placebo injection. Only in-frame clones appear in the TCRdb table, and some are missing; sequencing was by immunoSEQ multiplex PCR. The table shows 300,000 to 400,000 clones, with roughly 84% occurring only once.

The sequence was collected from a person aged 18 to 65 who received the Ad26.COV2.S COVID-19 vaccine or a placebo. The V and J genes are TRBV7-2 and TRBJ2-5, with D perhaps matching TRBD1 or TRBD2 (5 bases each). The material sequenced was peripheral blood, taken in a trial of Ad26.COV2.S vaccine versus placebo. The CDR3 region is CASSPSQWGETQYF. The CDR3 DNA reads TGTGCCAGCAGCCCTTCACAGTGGGGGGAGACCCAGTACTTC.